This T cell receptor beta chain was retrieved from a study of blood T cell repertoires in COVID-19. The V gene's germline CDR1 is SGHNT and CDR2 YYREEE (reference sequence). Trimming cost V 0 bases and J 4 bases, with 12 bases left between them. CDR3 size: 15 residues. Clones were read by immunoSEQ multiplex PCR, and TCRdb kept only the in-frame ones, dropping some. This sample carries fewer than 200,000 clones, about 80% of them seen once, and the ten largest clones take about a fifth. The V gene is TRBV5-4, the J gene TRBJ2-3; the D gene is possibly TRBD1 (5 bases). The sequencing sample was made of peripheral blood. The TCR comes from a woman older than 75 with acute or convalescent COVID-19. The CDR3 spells CASSLEAGNSDTQYF. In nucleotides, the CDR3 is TGTGCCAGCAGCTTGGAAGCAGGGAACTCAGATACGCAGTATTTT.